This T cell receptor (beta chain) was sequenced for a study of cytomegalovirus exposure and HLA in healthy donors. Whole-study findings and limits: Three of the chains that were CMV-associated were confirmed in vitro to be specific for CMV antigens.

The CDR3 sequence is 14 residues long. V dropped 0 bases and J dropped 7 bases, with 13 bases sitting between them. Germline assignment: CDR1 SGHRS and CDR2 YFSETQ. PCR amplification relied on 60 Vbeta primers (plus 13 Jbeta primers). Here immunoSEQ multiplex PCR was the method, and the copy in TCRdb shows in-frame clones only, minus some. The sample yields tens of thousands of clones, approximately 79% seen once. Concerning this clone itself: What it binds is unknown.

Source material: PBMCs. The chain joins TRBV5-1 to TRBJ1-1; D is possibly TRBD1 (5 bases). The sequence came from a man aged 30-40 years in good health and CMV-seronegative. The CDR3: CASSLAIGANEAFF. The CDR3 DNA is TGCGCCAGCAGCTTGGCGATAGGGGCAAATGAAGCTTTCTTT.